Sequencing of this TCR beta chain was carried out in a study of shared clonotypes between healthy human individuals. Overall study results and limits: Few donors limited the genetic and exposure-history diversity represented.

A remark on this clone: Its antigen is not identified.

The V end was cut by 6 bases, the J end by 3 bases, with 12 bases between. In germline, CDR1 is MDHEN, CDR2 SYDVKM. The CDR3 covers 13 residues. The repertoire was sequenced with immunoSEQ multiplex PCR; TCRdb's copy has only in-frame clones and lacks some. Among hundreds of thousands of clones, around 74% were seen once, and the ten largest hold more than 1.5%. This clonotype was obtained from a woman aged 25 to 39 in good health. The chain joins TRBV28 to TRBJ2-7; TRBD1 might be the D (5 bases). The sequenced sample consisted of memory CD4+ T cells sorted from blood. Specified subset: CD45RA-negative fraction. In DNA, the CDR3 is TGTGCCAGCAGAGGGGTACCGGACTACGAGCAGTACTTC. Translating gives CASRGVPDYEQYF.